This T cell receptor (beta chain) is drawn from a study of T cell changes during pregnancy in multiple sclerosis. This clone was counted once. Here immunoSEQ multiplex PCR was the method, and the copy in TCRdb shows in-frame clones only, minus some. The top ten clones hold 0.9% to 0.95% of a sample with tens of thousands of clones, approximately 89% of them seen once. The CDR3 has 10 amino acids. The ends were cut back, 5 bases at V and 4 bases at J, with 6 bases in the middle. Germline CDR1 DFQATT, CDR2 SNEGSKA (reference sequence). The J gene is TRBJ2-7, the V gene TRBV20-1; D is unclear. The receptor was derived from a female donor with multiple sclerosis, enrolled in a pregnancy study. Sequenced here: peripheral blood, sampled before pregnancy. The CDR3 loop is CSALMYEQYF. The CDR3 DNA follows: TGCAGTGCTTTAATGTACGAGCAGTACTTC.